The clone carrying this T cell receptor (beta chain) was seen many times. The CDR3 has 12 amino acids. V was pared by 6 bases and J by 6 bases, with 12 bases between. CDR1 and CDR2 from the germline V gene are KGHSH and LQKENI. MiXCR was run by TCRdb on the 5' RACE reads, yielding one entry per CDR3 protein. The sample has 32,000 or so distinct CDR3 sequences, roughly 5.7% seen once; the top ten hold 5.9%. This sample stems from a study of early T cells in non-severe SARS-CoV-2 infection. This clonotype was sampled from an adult who was a healthcare worker with PCR-confirmed SARS-CoV-2 infection or an uninfected control (not recorded which). V and J are TRBV18 and TRBJ2-7; D gene uncertain. The material sequenced was whole blood. CDR3 DNA sequence: TGTGCCAGCTCTGAGCTTATGGTCGAGCAGTACTTC. Its protein is CASSELMVEQYF. Combining the CDR3 with reference TRBV18 and TRBJ2-7 gives the whole variable domain NAGVMQNPRHLVRRRGQEARLRCSPMKGHSHVYWYRQLPEEGLKFMVYLQKENIIDESGMPKERFSAEFPKEGPSILRIQQVVRGDSAAYFCASSELMVEQYFGPGTRLTVT.